These 29 T cell receptor beta chains came from one sample sequenced in a study of shared clonotypes between healthy human individuals. TCRdb keeps only in-frame clones here, not all; method: immunoSEQ multiplex PCR. Here the sample spans 2 million or so clones, around 95% being singletons. Sequencing input: naive CD4+ T cells sorted from blood. Regarding subset: CD45RA+ positively selected. The receptor set was obtained from a man aged 18 to 35 in good health.

The chain employs TRBV28 and TRBJ1-1; possible D gene TRBD1, 6 bases. With 3 bases removed from V and 5 bases from J, the gap between germline ends came to 16 bases. Germline CDR1 reads MDHEN; CDR2 reads SYDVKM. There are 15 residues in the CDR3. CDR3 DNA: TGTGCCAGCAGTTTCTCAGGGGCGGGGTGGACTGAAGCTTTCTTT. It encodes CASSFSGAGWTEAFF.

The chain is built from TRBV5-8 and TRBJ1-2, with D unclear. This CDR3 is built from 16 residues. Germline-derived CDR1 and CDR2 are SGHTS and YDEGEE. With 1 base removed from V and 3 bases from J, the gap between germline ends came to 16 bases. The CDR3 region is CASSLHQYGRDYGYTF. Here the CDR3 DNA reads TGTGCCAGCAGCTTGCACCAATACGGACGAGACTATGGCTACACCTTC.

As concerns this clone: This specimen includes other DNA sequences encoding the same CDR3. The rearrangement uses TRBV6-5 and TRBJ2-7, with TRBD1 identical over 7 bases. This CDR3 has 13 residues. J lost 2 bases, V lost 5 bases, and 3 bases had no gene match. Germline V gene lookup returns CDR1 MNHEY and CDR2 SVGAGI. CDR3: CASSRGQPYEQYF. CDR3 in DNA: TGTGCCAGCAGTAGGGGACAGCCCTACGAGCAGTACTTC.

The sample holds one count of this clone. This clone may be a read error of a much larger clone one base away. The chain recombines TRBV28 with TRBJ2-7; D uncertain. V was clipped by 7 bases and J by 0 bases, with 4 bases between them. Germline V CDR1 and CDR2: MDHEN, SYDVKM. The CDR3 runs 11 residues. The CDR3 reads CASTNSYEQYF. In nucleotides, the CDR3 is TGTGCCAGCACCAACTCCTACGAGCAGTACTTC. The whole variable domain, filled in from reference TRBV28 and TRBJ2-7, reads DVKVTQSSRYLVKRTGEKVFLECVQDMDHENMFWYRQDPGLGLRLIYFSYDVKMKEKGDIPEGYSVSREKKERFSLILESASTNQTSMYLCASTNSYEQYFGPGTRLTVT.

This sequence joins TRBV29-1 and TRBJ1-6, with D perhaps matching TRBD1 (5 bases). Germline-derived CDR1 and CDR2 are SQVTM and ANQGSEA. This CDR3 is 13 amino acids long. V lost 5 bases and J 6 bases, leaving 11 bases between the germline ends. The CDR3 protein is CSVSYQGNSPLHF. The CDR3, as DNA: TGCAGCGTTTCCTATCAGGGTAATTCACCCCTCCACTTT.

The chain combines TRBV7-8 with TRBJ2-3; a possible D gene is TRBD1 (6 bases). V lost 7 bases and J lost 6, with 23 bases in between. This CDR3 region has 16 residues. Looked up from germline, CDR1 is SGHVS and CDR2 is FQNEAQ. As DNA, the CDR3 is TGTGCCAGCAACTCAGGGGCGGCCCGCAGGTTGGATACGCAGTATTTT. Its translation is CASNSGAARRLDTQYF.

The chain combines TRBV10-1 with TRBJ2-7, with D possibly TRBD1 on 6 matching bases. The CDR3 totals 12 residues. The germline V gene has CDR1 WNHNN and CDR2 SYGVQD (reference sequence). Trimming cost V 8 bases and J 4 bases, with 12 bases left between them. The CDR3 DNA is TGCGCCAGCGGGGACACGTTATACGAGCAGTACTTC. Its protein product is CASGDTLYEQYF.

The chain uses TRBV2 and TRBJ2-3; 11 bases are a match to TRBD1. The CDR3 has 15 amino acids. V shed 5 bases and J 6 bases; nucleotides not matched to a gene: 7. CDR1 and CDR2 (germline): SNHLY, FYNNEI. CDR3 nucleotides: TGTGCCAGCAGTAAGGGACAGGGGGGGAGTGATACGCAGTATTTT. Protein product: CASSKGQGGSDTQYF.

This chain links TRBV29-1 with TRBJ1-2; D gene uncertain. Trimming stripped 4 bases from V and 2 bases from J, with 14 bases between. CDR1 SQVTM and CDR2 ANQGSEA come from the germline V gene. This CDR3 region has 14 residues. Here the CDR3 DNA reads TGCAGCGTTGCCCCAAGGCTAGGGAACTATGGCTACACCTTC. Its protein product is CSVAPRLGNYGYTF.

Concerning this clone: Other nucleotide sequences in the sample specify the same CDR3. The chain carries TRBV2 and TRBJ2-1; no firm D call. The V gene lost 4 bases and the J gene lost 6 bases, with 4 bases spanning the gap. The germline gives CDR1 SNHLY, CDR2 FYNNEI. The CDR3 contains 11 residues. The CDR3 sequence is CASSVRNEQFF. The DNA for the CDR3 is TGTGCCAGCAGTGTTCGCAATGAGCAGTTCTTC.

The chain carries TRBV4-3 and TRBJ2-7; D gene unclear. V gave up 1 base and J gave up 5 bases, with 9 bases separating them. Germline V gene lookup returns CDR1 LGHNA and CDR2 YSLEER. The CDR3 consists of 13 residues. CDR3: CASSQVYADEQYF. CDR3 DNA: TGCGCCAGCAGCCAAGTTTACGCGGACGAGCAGTACTTC.

The chain employs TRBV9 and TRBJ1-2, with TRBD1 matching 7 bases. The CDR3 contains 14 residues. V gave up 4 bases and J gave up 3 bases; unmatched junction bases: 6. Looked up from germline, CDR1 is SGDLS and CDR2 is YYNGEE. The CDR3 region is CASSTHRGDYGYTF. The CDR3 DNA reads as TGTGCCAGCAGCACTCACAGGGGAGACTATGGCTACACCTTC.

This chain uses TRBV9 with TRBJ2-2, with D tentatively TRBD1 (5 bases). CDR1 and CDR2 (germline): SGDLS, YYNGEE. V lost 0 bases, J lost 4 bases, and 13 bases lay in between. The CDR3 totals 16 residues. CDR3 region: CASSVAISRATGELFF. The CDR3 nucleotides read TGTGCCAGCAGCGTAGCAATTAGCAGGGCCACCGGGGAGCTGTTTTTT.

The gene calls are TRBV30 and TRBJ1-3, with D maybe TRBD1 (6 bases). This CDR3 spans 12 amino acids. Germline V gene data show CDR1 as GTSNPN and CDR2 as SVGIG (reference sequence). The V gene lost 8 bases and the J gene lost 1 base, with 9 bases spanning the gap. As DNA, the CDR3 is TGTGCCCGGACAGCTTCTGGAAACACCATATATTTT. Translating it yields CARTASGNTIYF.

V usage is TRBV5-1 and J usage is TRBJ2-3; no clear D gene. This CDR3 spans 14 amino acids. Trimming left V 2 bases short and J 2 bases short, with 9 bases between. CDR1 and CDR2 from the germline V gene are SGHRS and YFSETQ. This chain's CDR3 is CASSFRTSTDTQYF. CDR3 nucleotide sequence: TGCGCCAGCAGCTTCCGGACCTCCACAGATACGCAGTATTTT.

The chain employs TRBV5-1 and TRBJ1-4, with 7 bases lining up with TRBD1. After removal of 0 bases from V and 5 bases from J, the junction contained 4 bases not matched to a gene. CDR3 size: 15 residues. Germline V gene data show CDR1 as SGHRS and CDR2 as YFSETQ. DNA of the CDR3: TGCGCCAGCAGCTTGGCGGGGACAGTCAATGAAAAACTGTTTTTT. This encodes CASSLAGTVNEKLFF.

J is TRBJ2-3 and V is TRBV7-2, with TRBD1 identical over 7 bases. The CDR3 totals 15 residues. From germline, CDR1 is SGHTA and CDR2 FQGNSA. V gave up 5 bases and J gave up 0 bases; unmatched junction bases: 5. The CDR3 sequence is CASSLGQLSTDTQYF. CDR3 in DNA: TGTGCCAGCAGCCTGGGACAGCTGAGCACAGATACGCAGTATTTT.

This chain uses TRBV19 with TRBJ1-2, with D tentatively TRBD1 (6 bases). V was shortened by 5 bases and J by 1 base, with 14 bases between the two germline ends. The V gene's germline CDR1 is LNHDA and CDR2 SQIVND (reference sequence). The CDR3 has 15 amino acids. The CDR3: CASSSREDSNYGYTF. The CDR3 nucleotides read TGTGCCAGTAGTTCTCGAGAGGACAGTAACTATGGCTACACCTTC.

This clone was seen a single time. The genes are TRBV7-9 and TRBJ2-2; D possibly corresponds to TRBD1 (6 bases). This CDR3 spans 16 amino acids. Trimming cost V 3 bases and J 1 base, with 12 bases left between them. In germline, CDR1 is SEHNR, CDR2 FQNEAQ (reference sequence). CDR3 coding DNA: TGTGCCAGCAGCTTGCACCGGGACAAGAACACCGGGGAGCTGTTTTTT. Protein: CASSLHRDKNTGELFF.

As to this clone: This sample also contains other DNA sequences that code for the same CDR3. V is TRBV5-1 and J is TRBJ2-2; TRBD2 might be the D (5 bases). The CDR3 covers 15 residues. Trimming pared 0 bases from V and 4 bases from J, leaving 10 bases between. Germline V lookup: CDR1 SGHRS, CDR2 YFSETQ. The CDR3 loop is CASSLEPGSTGELFF. The CDR3 nucleotides are TGCGCCAGCAGCTTGGAGCCGGGGAGCACCGGGGAGCTGTTTTTT.

The V and J genes are TRBV5-1 and TRBJ2-7; 11 bases map to TRBD2. Germline trimming cut 7 bases from V and 0 bases from J; bases unmatched to any gene: 3. The V gene's germline CDR1 is SGHRS and CDR2 YFSETQ. CDR3 size: 14 residues. CDR3: CASATSGSSYEQYF. DNA for the CDR3: TGCGCCAGCGCTACTAGCGGGAGCTCCTACGAGCAGTACTTC.

The chain employs TRBV11-2 and TRBJ2-4, with 8 bases matching TRBD1. The ends lost 6 bases at V and 1 base at J; junction bases unmatched: 11. CDR1 and CDR2 from the germline V gene are SGHAT and FQNNGV. The CDR3 contains 17 residues. In DNA, the CDR3 is TGTGCCAGCAGGGATTGGGGGCAGGGGGCGGCCAAAAACATTCAGTACTTC. It yields the protein CASRDWGQGAAKNIQYF.

The chain employs TRBV27 and TRBJ2-7; the D gene is possibly TRBD2 (5 bases). With 6 bases removed from V and 2 bases from J, the gap between germline ends came to 29 bases. This CDR3 contains 19 residues. Germline loops: CDR1 MNHEY, CDR2 SMNVEV (reference sequence). CDR3 amino acids: CASSLIFQRRGVSPYEQYF. The CDR3 DNA is TGTGCCAGCAGCCTAATCTTCCAACGACGGGGAGTGTCCCCCTACGAGCAGTACTTC.

This clone appeared once. The rearrangement joins TRBV7-2 to TRBJ1-1; no clear D. This CDR3 has 13 amino acids. The V and J ends lost 2 bases and 7 bases respectively, with 11 bases between them. Germline-derived CDR1 and CDR2 are SGHTA and FQGNSA. The CDR3 coding sequence is TGTGCCAGCAGCTTAAGTCTGGGCTTTGAAGCTTTCTTT. As protein: CASSLSLGFEAFF.

This clone appeared once. The chain links TRBV27 to TRBJ2-7, with 8 bases matching TRBD2. The V gene end was trimmed by 3 bases and the J gene end by 2 bases; junction bases not matched to a gene: 3. Germline CDR1 is MNHEY and CDR2 is SMNVEV (reference sequence). The CDR3 extends over 14 amino acids. The CDR3 loop is CASSLRGDPYEQYF. The CDR3, as DNA: TGTGCCAGCAGTTTGCGGGGGGACCCCTACGAGCAGTACTTC.

V usage is TRBV18 and J usage is TRBJ1-1, with D uncertain. Between the trimmed V and J ends, which lost 0 bases and 2 bases, there was a span of 10 bases. The CDR3 totals 15 residues. Germline CDR1 reads KGHSH; CDR2 reads LQKENI. DNA for the CDR3: TGTGCCAGCTCACCACCAGGGCGGAGTAACACTGAAGCTTTCTTT. It yields the protein CASSPPGRSNTEAFF.

The chain employs TRBV14 and TRBJ2-3; the D call may be TRBD1 or TRBD2 (5 bases each). V was cut by 1 base and J by 4 bases, with 9 bases left in between. CDR1 and CDR2 from the germline V gene are SGHDN and FVKESK. The CDR3 is made up of 14 amino acids. As DNA, the CDR3 is TGTGCCAGCAGCCAAGTATGGGACGCAGATACGCAGTATTTT. It yields the protein CASSQVWDADTQYF.

The J gene is TRBJ1-5, the V gene TRBV5-6; the D is unclear. The CDR3 covers 12 residues. V lost 0 bases to trimming and J lost 6 bases, with 4 bases between them. The germline V gene has CDR1 SGHDT and CDR2 YYEEEE. The CDR3 sequence: CASSLGFQPQHF. The CDR3 DNA reads as TGTGCCAGCAGCTTGGGATTTCAGCCCCAGCATTTT. Based on the CDR3 plus reference TRBV5-6 and TRBJ1-5, the full variable domain is DAGVTQSPTHLIKTRGQQVTLRCSPKSGHDTVSWYQQALGQGPQFIFQYYEEEERQRGNFPDRFSGHQFPNYSSELNVNALLLGDSALYLCASSLGFQPQHFGDGTRLSIL.

This clone was recorded once. The rearrangement joins TRBV14 to TRBJ1-2; D is perhaps TRBD1 (5 bases). This CDR3 contains 13 residues. Germline loops: CDR1 SGHDN, CDR2 FVKESK. V was shortened by 1 base and J by 5 bases, with 8 bases between the two germline ends. The CDR3 region has the DNA TGTGCCAGCAGCCAAGGACCAGGGTATGGCTACACCTTC. It codes for CASSQGPGYGYTF.